Below are 5 T cell receptor beta chains sequenced from a single sample in a study of blood T cell repertoires in COVID-19. The table came from immunoSEQ multiplex PCR; TCRdb's copy has only in-frame clones and leaves some out. Here the sample spans some 200,000 clones, around 86% being singletons. Sample: peripheral blood. All receptors derive from a woman aged 70 to 79 with COVID-19, enrolled during active disease.

The V call is TRBV7-8, the J call TRBJ2-3, with TRBD1 matching 8 bases. The CDR3 covers 15 residues. After removal of 7 bases from V and 6 bases from J, the junction contained 12 bases not matched to a gene. Germline values: CDR1 SGHVS, CDR2 FQNEAQ. Here the CDR3 reads CASNPGAGGLDTQYF. The CDR3 bases are TGTGCCAGCAACCCTGGAGCAGGGGGCCTGGATACGCAGTATTTT. The full variable domain, rest sourced from reference TRBV7-8 and TRBJ2-3, is GAGVSQSPRYKVAKRGQDVALRCDPISGHVSLFWYQQALGQGPEFLTYFQNEAQLDKSGLPSDRFFAERPEGSVSTLKIQRTQQEDSAVYLCASNPGAGGLDTQYFGPGTRLTVL.

The CDR3 bases are TGTGCCAGCAGCCGTCAGGGAAAGGGCACCGGGGAGCTGTTTTTT. Translated, it gives CASSRQGKGTGELFF. This chain links TRBV5-4 with TRBJ2-2; possibly TRBD1 for D (5 bases). Germline loops: CDR1 SGHNT, CDR2 YYREEE (reference sequence). V was trimmed by 4 bases and J by 4 bases, leaving 14 bases between them. The CDR3 spans 15 residues.

The V and J genes are TRBV19 and TRBJ2-1; 10 bases agree with TRBD2. J gave up 6 bases and V 1 base, and 6 bases lay outside the gene matches. Per germline, CDR1 LNHDA and CDR2 SQIVND (reference sequence). CDR3 size: 16 residues. The CDR3, as DNA: TGTGCCAGTAGTATAGCTAGCGGGAGCAGGATCAATGAGCAGTTCTTC. This translates into CASSIASGSRINEQFF. Full variable domain (missing parts from reference TRBV19 and TRBJ2-1): DGGITQSPKYLFRKEGQNVTLSCEQNLNHDAMYWYRQDPGQGLRLIYYSQIVNDFQKGDIAEGYSVSREKKESFPLTVTSAQKNPTAFYLCASSIASGSRINEQFFGPGTRLTVL.

The chain recombines TRBV30 with TRBJ1-3; D unclear. The germline CDR1 and CDR2 sequences are GTSNPN and SVGIG (reference sequence). This CDR3 is 13 amino acids long. Between the trimmed V and J ends, which lost 1 base and 8 bases, there was a span of 12 bases. CDR3 loop: CAWSGVSRDTIYF. The CDR3 coding sequence is TGTGCCTGGAGTGGTGTGTCTCGGGACACCATATATTTT.

The rearrangement joins TRBV5-1 to TRBJ2-7, with a possible D match to TRBD1 (6 bases). The CDR3 is made up of 15 amino acids. From germline, CDR1 is SGHRS and CDR2 YFSETQ. V lost 4 bases and J 5 bases, leaving 19 bases between the germline ends. The CDR3: CASSPGQSGHNEQYF. The CDR3 bases are TGCGCCAGCAGCCCAGGACAGTCGGGCCACAACGAGCAGTACTTC.